The TCR beta chain under discussion was sequenced for a study of blood T cells in healthy people across ages. Per sample, extraction of total RNA gave at least 6 micrograms in every case. Then a second PCR, running about 6 to 11 cycles, was carried out with a sample-barcoded 5' primer and a J-beta primer mix. TCRdb passed the 5' RACE reads through MiXCR, listing each CDR3 protein once. This sample has about 500,000 distinct CDR3 sequences; about 24% occur once, and the top ten carry around 10%. Germline V gene data show CDR1 as SGHTA and CDR2 as FQGNSA. This CDR3 spans 17 amino acids. In addition, the sample was reused for a study of T cells of mothers and their children. That study adds: The authors used all extracted RNA for cDNA synthesis, at roughly 1.5 ug per 15 ul.

The source is a boy aged 5 to 17 in good health. Sample: blood. The chain uses TRBV7-2 and TRBJ2-5, with TRBD2 identical over 12 bases. The last part of the DNA fits TRBJ2-1 better; the J call may be wrong. The CDR3 region has the DNA TGTGCCAGCAGCTTAGAGGGGGGACTAGCGGGCCACAATGAGCAGTTCTTC. Amino acids: CASSLEGGLAGHNEQFF.